This TCR beta chain was retrieved from a study of cytomegalovirus exposure and HLA in healthy donors (dated by TCRdb to about 2017). Notes on the research overall: An earlier analysis of approximately 640 of the donors reported more than 250 Gb of sequence data and about 100 million unique TCR beta sequences from 190 million or so T cells. Across around 400 genotyped donors of the cohort, an average of roughly 250,000 unique TCR beta nucleotide sequences per donor were sequenced, and around 19% of those sequences were non-productive. An earlier analysis of some 500 of the donors used high-throughput TCR beta sequencing to judge whether each TCR beta V gene segment behaved as functional or pseudogenic. Rather than using new phenotypic data, the later analysis identified candidate immune exposures from TCR beta sequences and from how often those sequences occurred across donors. Typing coverage differed by locus: A, B, C, DRB1 and DQB1 were typed in roughly 620-640 donors, DQA1 in about 560, DPA1 in nearly 610, and DPB1 in 450 to 490. The T cell repertoires of around 670 subjects were profiled by immunosequencing and related to cytomegalovirus serostatus. All discovery cohort repertoires had been generated on a single sequencing platform. Alongside the repertoire data, information on donor age, sex, ethnicity and CMV serostatus was compiled. HLA typing covered class I and class II loci at four-digit resolution. About 300 gigabases of sequencing data and tens of millions of unique TCR sequences made up an early release that covered roughly 670 HLA-typed donors. A later genetic analysis took genome-wide SNP genotypes for about 60% of the roughly 670 donors and used that subset as a discovery cohort. To study patterns of TCR occurrence, a later analysis re-analyzed previously published TCR beta repertoires from more than 550 donors and added high-resolution HLA genotyping. High-throughput TCR immunosequencing, statistical association of individual TCRs with disease status, and machine learning were combined to predict cytomegalovirus infection status. The study was designed to test whether signatures of past pathogen exposure could be identified by cataloging public T cell receptors. In addition to the first cohort of approximately 670 subjects, a separate validation cohort of under 150 different subjects was used. Roughly five DR-DQ haplotypes were handled as single units for association and clustering because linkage in the cohort was strong. Of the approximately 400 genotyped donors, approximately 80% fell in the genetic ancestry cluster associated with self-reported Caucasian donors.

Concerning this clone itself: This receptor's antigen is unknown. One base away there is no much larger clone; base qualities are not given.

Overall study outcomes, separate from this receptor: Some IMGT-functional V segments, including TRBV6-2 and TRBV6-3, could not be told apart with the 87-base-pair reads, so those segments were excluded. Immune exposure information for the cohort was limited to CMV serostatus. The classifier was reported to diagnose cytomegalovirus status with high specificity and sensitivity in both the original cohort and the validation cohort. Correlated functional status among segregating V segments might reflect linkage disequilibrium, but an unknown experimental factor could not be ruled out. Because HLA typing was unavailable for some donors at each locus, only the typed subset was used in association tests. Most CMV-associated TCR beta chains appeared to be HLA-restricted in a later analysis, and the HLA associations seemed to be driven largely by CMV exposure. A cluster of highly shared sequence variants was judged likely to represent a technical artifact of the sequencing pipeline. When HLA alleles, especially DR and DQ, strongly co-occurred, attributing TCR associations to individual alleles was difficult. Broadly in line with IMGT annotations, most TCR beta V segments showed up in productive rearrangements about 87% or about 30% of the time in an earlier analysis of around 550 of the donors. The earlier analysis of about 600 of the donors excluded approximately 17 rarely observed V segments, including chromosome 9 orphons, because counts were too low. According to a later analysis, TCR association rates differed among HLA loci, with DRB1 alleles showing the most associated TCRs and HLA-C alleles showing the fewest. The study listed 150 to 200 TCR beta chains as associated with cytomegalovirus. Across donors, most TCR sequences were observed very rarely, whereas some public TCRs were present in many individuals. The cohort was sequenced for TCR beta chains only, and without alpha or paired-chain data the features that could be detected were limited. The authors suggested that the approach could potentially be extended to other disease states and immunological phenotypes. According to a later analysis, parvovirus B19, influenza, CMV and Epstein-Barr virus appeared linked to several top co-occurrence clusters. Compared with equally common non-associated chains, HLA-associated TCR beta chains in a later analysis were more clonally expanded and had lower generation probabilities. Compared with the roughly 700-donor mean, donors in an Asian-associated ancestry cluster had fewer N-insertions in productive TCRs, according to a later genetic analysis. Presence/absence analyses assumed roughly uniform sequencing depth across donors, an assumption that may not hold. A later genetic analysis associated a missense DCLRE1C variant with V-gene and J-gene trimming of TCR beta chains, and an independent cohort replicated the association. At a false discovery rate of 0.05, a later analysis linked some 17,000 TCR beta sequences to specific HLA alleles. A few of the identified cytomegalovirus-associated TCR beta chains were confirmed in vitro to be specific for cytomegalovirus antigens. A further reported finding was that TCR beta sequences accurately predicted the HLA-A and HLA-B alleles for most subjects in the first cohort.

The cohort comprised 666 healthy bone marrow donors. All cohort members were sampled while nominally healthy, although unrecorded immune exposures were likely present. The donor tested CMV seropositive, placing the donor among the approximately 310 seropositive members of the cohort. A peripheral blood sample was provided by each donor, and peripheral blood mononuclear cells were used for TCR beta sequencing. Genomic DNA extraction from the blood cell samples was performed with the Qiagen DNeasy Blood Extraction Kit. The method was the immunoSEQ multiplex PCR assay. For the multiplex PCR, a mixture combining 60 forward primers for TCR Vbeta segments and 13 reverse primers for TCR Jbeta segments was used. The CDR3 region of rearranged TCR beta genes was amplified from genomic DNA by a multiplex PCR assay. The Illumina HiSeq System was used to sequence the amplified TCR beta libraries as 87-base-pair reads. Per the authors' processing: Across the 500 to 700 repertoires, a later analysis counted tens of millions of unique TCR beta chains, around 11 million of which were shared by at least two donors. To remove PCR and sequencing errors, raw reads were error-corrected and collapsed into unique sequences using a nearest-neighbor algorithm that merged closely related sequences. To assign V, D and J gene segments, CDR3 sequences were aligned to IMGT reference sequences. For a sequence to be retained, a match of at least six nucleotides was required to both a V gene segment and a J gene segment. A rearrangement was called productive if the CDR3 had no stop codons and remained in frame with V and J, and every other rearrangement was called non-productive. CDR3 was defined according to IMGT convention as the region running from the second conserved V-encoded cysteine to the conserved J-encoded phenylalanine. Sequences without an unambiguous match to a single V gene segment were excluded from the earlier analysis of over 500 of the donors. An earlier analysis of 450 to 650 of the donors called V segments functional above 56.7% productive rearrangements and segregating when the between-donor standard deviation exceeded 5%. A statistical classification framework was built to diagnose cytomegalovirus status from the catalog of TCR beta chain sequences. V and J gene assignment, in a later analysis, came from comparing TCR nucleotide sequences with IMGT/GENE-DB human TR gene sequences. A later analysis assigned CDR3 sequences and most-parsimonious VDJ recombination scenarios with the TCRdist pipeline. In a later analysis, each TCR beta chain was defined by its CDR3 amino acid sequence together with its V-gene family, and reads without a unique V-gene family were excluded. In a later analysis, fewer than 650 highly shared, low-generation-probability nucleotide sequences were removed to address suspected cross-contamination and a sequencing artifact. In a later analysis, a clonal expansion index for each public chain was calculated from normalized within-repertoire ranks of inferred template counts. In a later analysis, generation probabilities were computed using a VDJ recombination model fitted to out-of-frame rearrangements, and the results were checked against IGoR. In a later analysis, hypergeometric tests were used to score TCR-TCR, TCR-HLA and TCR-CMV co-occurrence, with a repertoire-size bias correction applied to TCR pairs. To estimate false discovery rates, a later analysis permuted the HLA or CMV assignments 20 times. In a later analysis, co-occurring TCRs were grouped using DBSCAN, with TCRdist sequence similarity added in when clustering inside HLA-allele-positive subsets. Repertoires with fewer than 30,000 or more than 120,000 public chains, plus five repertoires with anomalous nucleotide sharing, were excluded from co-occurrence clustering. What TCRdb holds here is the immuneACCESS table cut down to in-frame rearrangements. Part of the clones is not present; checked against another copy, under half of the missing clones reflect an unresolved V gene, and the others are unexplained. V, J and clone size are those of that table, while D and trimming were read from the DNA. The sample contains around 180,000 clones, about 83% of them found a single time. The ten top clones hold approximately 6% of the sample.

Between the V and J ends, shortened by 0 bases and 8 bases respectively, the junction contains 11 bases. Via the germline V gene, CDR1 is SGHRS and CDR2 YFSETQ. From cysteine to phenylalanine, the CDR3 is 14 amino acids long. CDR3 DNA is the only sequence kept; it has 42 bases, read in frame from the first base. Sequencing was performed on PBMCs. The chain links TRBV5-1 with TRBJ1-4, with a weak D call of TRBD1 (5 bases match). This TCR derives from a woman aged 25 to 39 in good health and CMV-seropositive. The CDR3 amino acid sequence is: CASSLAGGGEKLFF. The nucleotide sequence is given as TGCGCCAGCAGCTTGGCGGGGGGTGGAGAAAAACTGTTTTTT. Where the CDR3 stops, the reference TRBV5-1 and TRBJ1-4 genes take over; the full variable domain is KAGVTQTPRYLIKTRGQQVTLSCSPISGHRSVSWYQQTPGQGLQFLFEYFSETQRNKGNFPGRFSGRQFSNSRSEMNVSTLELGDSALYLCASSLAGGGEKLFFGSGTQLSVL.